Included here is one T cell receptor (beta chain) sequence, with context. Its antigen is not known. This specimen belongs to a study of cytomegalovirus exposure and HLA in healthy donors. Notes on the study in general: Presence/absence analyses assumed roughly uniform sequencing depth across donors, which may not hold.

From germline, CDR1 is SEHNR and CDR2 FQNEAQ (reference sequence). This CDR3 contains 17 residues. Trimming took 5 bases from V and 2 from J; bases not matched to a gene: 12. PCR was performed using 60 Vbeta and 13 Jbeta primers. Measured with immunoSEQ multiplex PCR; TCRdb has only the in-frame clones, and not every one. This table holds about 170,000 clones. The TCR sequence derives from a woman aged 18-30 years in good health and CMV-seropositive. Sequencing input: PBMCs. This chain connects TRBV7-9 to TRBJ1-1; 9 nucleotides agree with TRBD1. The CDR3 loop reads CASSPSGTGLGNTEAFF. CDR3 nucleotides: TGTGCCAGCAGCCCATCCGGGACAGGGCTGGGCAACACTGAAGCTTTCTTT.